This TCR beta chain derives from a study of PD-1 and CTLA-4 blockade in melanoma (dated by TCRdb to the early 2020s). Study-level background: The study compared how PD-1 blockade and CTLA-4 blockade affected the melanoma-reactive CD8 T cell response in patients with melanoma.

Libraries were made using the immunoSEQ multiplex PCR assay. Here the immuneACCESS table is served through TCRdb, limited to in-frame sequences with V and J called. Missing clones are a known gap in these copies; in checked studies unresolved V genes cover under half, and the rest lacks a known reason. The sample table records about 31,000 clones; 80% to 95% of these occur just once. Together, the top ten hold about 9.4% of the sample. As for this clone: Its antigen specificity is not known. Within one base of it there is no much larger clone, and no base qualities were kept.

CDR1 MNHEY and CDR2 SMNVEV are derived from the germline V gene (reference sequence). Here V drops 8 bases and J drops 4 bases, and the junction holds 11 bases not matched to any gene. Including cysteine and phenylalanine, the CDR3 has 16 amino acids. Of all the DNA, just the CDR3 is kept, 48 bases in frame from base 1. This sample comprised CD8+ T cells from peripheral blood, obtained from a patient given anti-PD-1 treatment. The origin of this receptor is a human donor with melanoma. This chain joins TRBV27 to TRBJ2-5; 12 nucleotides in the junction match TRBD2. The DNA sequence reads TGTGCCAGCCAAGCGACTAGCGGGGGAGTTGGAGAGACCCAGTACTTC. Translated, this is CASQATSGGVGETQYF.